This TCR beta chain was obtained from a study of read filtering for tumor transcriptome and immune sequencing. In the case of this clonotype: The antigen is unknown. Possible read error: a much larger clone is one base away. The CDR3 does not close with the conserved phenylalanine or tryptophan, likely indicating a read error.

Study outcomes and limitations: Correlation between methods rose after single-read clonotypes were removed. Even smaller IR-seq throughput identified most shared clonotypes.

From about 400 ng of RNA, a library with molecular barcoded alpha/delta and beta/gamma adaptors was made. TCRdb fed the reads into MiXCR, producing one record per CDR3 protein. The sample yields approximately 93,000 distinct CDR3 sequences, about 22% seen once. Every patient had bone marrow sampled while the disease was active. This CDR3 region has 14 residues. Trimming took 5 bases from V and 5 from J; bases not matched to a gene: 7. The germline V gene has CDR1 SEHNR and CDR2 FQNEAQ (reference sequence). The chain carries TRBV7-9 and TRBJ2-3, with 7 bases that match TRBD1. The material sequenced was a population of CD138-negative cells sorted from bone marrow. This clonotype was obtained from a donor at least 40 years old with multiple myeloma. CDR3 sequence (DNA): TGTGCCAGCAGCCTCGGGACAGACGGAGATACGCAGTATCTT. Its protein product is CASSLGTDGDTQYL.